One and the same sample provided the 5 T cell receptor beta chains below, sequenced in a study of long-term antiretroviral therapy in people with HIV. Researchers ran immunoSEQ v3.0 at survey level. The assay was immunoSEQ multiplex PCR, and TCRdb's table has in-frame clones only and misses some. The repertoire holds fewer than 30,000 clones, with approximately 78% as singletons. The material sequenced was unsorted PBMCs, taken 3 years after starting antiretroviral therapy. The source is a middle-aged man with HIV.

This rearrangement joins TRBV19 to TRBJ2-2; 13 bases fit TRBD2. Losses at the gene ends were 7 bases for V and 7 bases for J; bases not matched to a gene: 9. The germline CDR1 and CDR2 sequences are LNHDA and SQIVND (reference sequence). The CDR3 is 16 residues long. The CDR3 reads CASTTWTSGGGGELFF. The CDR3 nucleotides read TGTGCCAGTACCACTTGGACTAGCGGGGGTGGCGGGGAGCTGTTTTTT.

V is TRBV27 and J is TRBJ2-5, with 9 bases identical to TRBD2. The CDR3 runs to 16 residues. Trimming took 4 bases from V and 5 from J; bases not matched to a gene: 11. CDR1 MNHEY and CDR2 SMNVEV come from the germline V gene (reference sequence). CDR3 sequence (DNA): TGTGCCAGCAGTTCAATAGCGGGAGTGGGTCCGGAGACCCAGTACTTC. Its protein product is CASSSIAGVGPETQYF.

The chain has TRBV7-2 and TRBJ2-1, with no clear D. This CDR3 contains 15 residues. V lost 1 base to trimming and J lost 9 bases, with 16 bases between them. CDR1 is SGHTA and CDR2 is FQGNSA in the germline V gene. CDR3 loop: CASSLGADRSGEQFF. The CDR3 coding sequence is TGTGCCAGCAGCTTAGGGGCGGACCGGTCGGGTGAGCAGTTCTTC.

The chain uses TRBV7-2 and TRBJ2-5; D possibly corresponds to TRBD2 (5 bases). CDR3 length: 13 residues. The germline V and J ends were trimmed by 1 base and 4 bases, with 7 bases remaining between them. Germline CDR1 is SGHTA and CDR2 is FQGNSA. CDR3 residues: CASSLVGRETQYF. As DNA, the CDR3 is TGTGCCAGCAGCTTAGTGGGGAGAGAGACCCAGTACTTC.

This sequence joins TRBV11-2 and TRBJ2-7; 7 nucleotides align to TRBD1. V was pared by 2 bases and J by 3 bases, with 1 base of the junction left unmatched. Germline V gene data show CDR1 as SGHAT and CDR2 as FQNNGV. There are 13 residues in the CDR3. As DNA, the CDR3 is TGTGCCAGCAGCTTAACAGGGGACTACGAGCAGTACTTC. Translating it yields CASSLTGDYEQYF.